This is a list of T cell receptor beta chains from one sample in a study of blood T cell repertoires in COVID-19. Profiling relied on immunoSEQ multiplex PCR, and the TCRdb table lists in-frame clones only, not all of them. In the table there are around 69,000 clones, 75% to 85% of which are singletons. Sequenced material: peripheral blood. These receptors all come from a woman aged 70-85 years with acute or convalescent COVID-19. The CDR3 runs from the conserved cysteine through the conserved F or W. D genes are given only for firm matches. Size values are once, few and many counts, or a class for expanded clones, and some rows have none.

d_call: TRBD1; cdr3_length: 15; j_call: TRBJ1-2; v_call: TRBV18; clone_size: NA; cdr3_aa: CASSPGTAPNYGYTF; cdr3_nt: TGTGCCAGCTCACCGGGGACAGCTCCTAACTATGGCTACACCTTC
d_call: NA; cdr3_length: 14; j_call: TRBJ2-7; v_call: TRBV9; clone_size: NA; cdr3_aa: CASSVEGTGYEQYF; cdr3_nt: TGTGCCAGCAGCGTAGAGGGAACGGGGTACGAGCAGTACTTC
d_call: NA; cdr3_length: 17; j_call: TRBJ2-3; v_call: TRBV4-1; clone_size: NA; cdr3_aa: CASSQGGFFVGADTQYF; cdr3_nt: TGCGCCAGCAGCCAAGGGGGATTCTTTGTAGGGGCAGATACGCAGTATTTT
d_call: TRBD1; cdr3_length: 13; j_call: TRBJ2-1; v_call: TRBV6-4; clone_size: once; cdr3_aa: CASSTRDRNEQFF; cdr3_nt: TGTGCCAGCAGCACTCGGGACAGAAATGAGCAGTTCTTC
d_call: NA; cdr3_length: 16; j_call: TRBJ1-1; v_call: TRBV28; clone_size: NA; cdr3_aa: CASSFQGGGSNTEAFF; cdr3_nt: TGTGCCAGCAGTTTTCAGGGAGGCGGGTCGAACACTGAAGCTTTCTTT
d_call: TRBD2; cdr3_length: 15; j_call: TRBJ2-3; v_call: TRBV7-8; clone_size: NA; cdr3_aa: CASSLVGTTTDTQYF; cdr3_nt: TGTGCCAGCAGCTTAGTCGGGACTACCACAGATACGCAGTATTTT
d_call: NA; cdr3_length: 15; j_call: TRBJ2-7; v_call: TRBV7-9; clone_size: NA; cdr3_aa: CASSRTFDRYYEQYF; cdr3_nt: TGTGCCAGCAGCCGGACCTTCGACAGATACTACGAGCAGTACTTC
d_call: TRBD2; cdr3_length: 16; j_call: TRBJ2-7; v_call: TRBV5-1; clone_size: NA; cdr3_aa: CASSPRLAGGNYEQYF; cdr3_nt: TGCGCCAGCAGCCCAAGACTAGCGGGAGGCAACTACGAGCAGTACTTC
d_call: TRBD1; cdr3_length: 14; j_call: TRBJ2-7; v_call: TRBV2; clone_size: few; cdr3_aa: CASSADRGGYEQYF; cdr3_nt: TGTGCCAGCAGTGCGGACAGGGGAGGCTACGAGCAGTACTTC
d_call: NA; cdr3_length: 13; j_call: TRBJ2-7; v_call: TRBV28; clone_size: NA; cdr3_aa: CASSSSASYEQYF; cdr3_nt: TGTGCCAGCAGCTCTAGCGCCTCCTACGAGCAGTACTTC
d_call: NA; cdr3_length: 15; j_call: TRBJ2-1; v_call: TRBV5-5; clone_size: NA; cdr3_aa: CASSWGTGTYNEQFF; cdr3_nt: TGTGCCAGCAGCTGGGGGACCGGGACATACAATGAGCAGTTCTTC
d_call: TRBD2; cdr3_length: 16; j_call: TRBJ2-5; v_call: TRBV6-6; clone_size: NA; cdr3_aa: CASSKTGLAVRETQYF; cdr3_nt: TGTGCCAGCAGTAAGACGGGACTAGCGGTGCGAGAGACCCAGTACTTC
d_call: NA; cdr3_length: 15; j_call: TRBJ1-1; v_call: TRBV11-3; clone_size: NA; cdr3_aa: CASSLDSRPNTEAFF; cdr3_nt: TGTGCCAGCAGCTTAGATAGCCGCCCGAACACTGAAGCTTTCTTT
d_call: NA; cdr3_length: 15; j_call: TRBJ1-2; v_call: TRBV19; clone_size: NA; cdr3_aa: CASRREQRIPGSYTF; cdr3_nt: TGTGCCAGTAGACGAGAACAGCGAATCCCGGGAAGCTACACCTTC
d_call: NA; cdr3_length: 15; j_call: TRBJ2-7; v_call: TRBV27; clone_size: NA; cdr3_aa: CASSFLRAGAYEQYF; cdr3_nt: TGTGCCAGCAGTTTCTTGCGAGCGGGCGCCTACGAGCAGTACTTC
d_call: NA; cdr3_length: 15; j_call: TRBJ1-3; v_call: TRBV7-8; clone_size: NA; cdr3_aa: CASSPGTLNENTIYF; cdr3_nt: TGTGCCAGCAGCCCCGGGACTTTAAATGAGAACACCATATATTTT
d_call: NA; cdr3_length: 17; j_call: TRBJ2-1; v_call: TRBV10-1; clone_size: NA; cdr3_aa: CASSESRRGQIYNEQFF; cdr3_nt: TGCGCCAGCAGTGAGTCTCGAAGAGGACAGATCTACAATGAGCAGTTCTTC
d_call: NA; cdr3_length: 15; j_call: TRBJ1-6; v_call: TRBV10-3; clone_size: NA; cdr3_aa: CAISESTATNSPLHF; cdr3_nt: TGTGCCATCAGTGAGTCGACAGCCACTAATTCACCCCTCCACTTT
d_call: NA; cdr3_length: 13; j_call: TRBJ1-1; v_call: TRBV6-5; clone_size: once; cdr3_aa: CASSYQYNTEAFF; cdr3_nt: TGTGCCAGCAGTTACCAGTACAACACTGAAGCTTTCTTT
d_call: TRBD1; cdr3_length: 16; j_call: TRBJ1-1; v_call: TRBV9; clone_size: NA; cdr3_aa: CASSVGLGQGATEAFF; cdr3_nt: TGTGCCAGCAGCGTAGGCTTGGGACAGGGGGCTACTGAAGCTTTCTTT
d_call: NA; cdr3_length: 12; j_call: TRBJ2-7; v_call: TRBV12-3/TRBV12-4; clone_size: once; cdr3_aa: CASSLQGYEQYF; cdr3_nt: TGTGCCAGCAGCTTACAGGGCTACGAGCAGTACTTC
d_call: NA; cdr3_length: 14; j_call: TRBJ2-2; v_call: TRBV27; clone_size: once; cdr3_aa: CASSPLSNSGELFF; cdr3_nt: TGTGCCAGCAGTCCCCTTTCTAATAGCGGGGAGCTGTTTTTT
d_call: TRBD2; cdr3_length: 14; j_call: TRBJ2-1; v_call: TRBV2; clone_size: NA; cdr3_aa: CASPTSGRGNEQFF; cdr3_nt: TGTGCCAGCCCGACTAGCGGGAGGGGCAATGAGCAGTTCTTC
d_call: NA; cdr3_length: 14; j_call: TRBJ1-1; v_call: TRBV2; clone_size: NA; cdr3_aa: CASSVLRENTEAFF; cdr3_nt: TGTGCCAGCAGTGTGTTGAGAGAGAACACTGAAGCTTTCTTT
d_call: NA; cdr3_length: 13; j_call: TRBJ1-1; v_call: TRBV28; clone_size: NA; cdr3_aa: CASIKGGRTEAFF; cdr3_nt: TGTGCCAGCATCAAGGGAGGTAGGACTGAAGCTTTCTTT
d_call: TRBD1; cdr3_length: 16; j_call: TRBJ1-5; v_call: TRBV28; clone_size: NA; cdr3_aa: CASSPTRTGYFQPQHF; cdr3_nt: TGTGCCAGCAGTCCGACTCGGACAGGTTATTTTCAGCCCCAGCATTTT
d_call: NA; cdr3_length: 13; j_call: TRBJ2-1; v_call: TRBV27; clone_size: NA; cdr3_aa: CASSFRTYNEQFF; cdr3_nt: TGTGCCAGCAGTTTCCGTACCTACAATGAGCAGTTCTTC
d_call: NA; cdr3_length: 14; j_call: TRBJ1-6; v_call: TRBV11-3; clone_size: NA; cdr3_aa: CASSSGTLGSPLHF; cdr3_nt: TGTGCCAGCAGCTCCGGGACACTTGGCTCACCCCTCCACTTT
d_call: TRBD2; cdr3_length: 13; j_call: TRBJ2-7; v_call: TRBV20-1; clone_size: NA; cdr3_aa: CSASGTSEYEQYF; cdr3_nt: TGCAGTGCTAGTGGGACTAGCGAATACGAGCAGTACTTC
d_call: NA; cdr3_length: 16; j_call: TRBJ1-4; v_call: TRBV19; clone_size: NA; cdr3_aa: CASSSTDSDLNEKLFF; cdr3_nt: TGTGCCAGTAGTAGTACCGACAGTGATCTTAATGAAAAACTGTTTTTT
d_call: NA; cdr3_length: 14; j_call: TRBJ2-7; v_call: TRBV19; clone_size: NA; cdr3_aa: CASSDRRAINEQYF; cdr3_nt: TGTGCCAGTAGTGACCGAAGAGCGATCAACGAGCAGTACTTC
d_call: TRBD1; cdr3_length: 16; j_call: TRBJ2-7; v_call: TRBV3-1/TRBV3-2; clone_size: NA; cdr3_aa: CASSHRRGTGGGEQYF; cdr3_nt: TGTGCCAGCAGCCATCGTCGCGGGACAGGTGGTGGCGAGCAGTACTTC
d_call: TRBD1; cdr3_length: 16; j_call: TRBJ1-3; v_call: TRBV15; clone_size: NA; cdr3_aa: CATSRDRGQGWNTIYF; cdr3_nt: TGTGCCACCAGCAGAGATCGGGGACAGGGCTGGAACACCATATATTTT
d_call: TRBD1; cdr3_length: 14; j_call: TRBJ1-1; v_call: TRBV25-1; clone_size: few; cdr3_aa: CASTLGQVNTEAFF; cdr3_nt: TGTGCCAGCACACTAGGACAGGTGAACACTGAAGCTTTCTTT
d_call: TRBD1; cdr3_length: 17; j_call: TRBJ1-1; v_call: TRBV5-1; clone_size: once; cdr3_aa: CASSLVGQEGWATEAFF; cdr3_nt: TGCGCCAGCAGCTTGGTTGGACAGGAAGGATGGGCCACTGAAGCTTTCTTT
d_call: TRBD2; cdr3_length: 18; j_call: TRBJ2-5; v_call: TRBV5-1; clone_size: NA; cdr3_aa: CASSSRTSGRDVLKTQYF; cdr3_nt: TGCGCCAGCAGCTCTAGGACTAGCGGGAGGGACGTTTTAAAGACCCAGTACTTC
d_call: NA; cdr3_length: 12; j_call: TRBJ2-3; v_call: TRBV29-1; clone_size: NA; cdr3_aa: CSVERGRNTQYF; cdr3_nt: TGCAGCGTTGAAAGGGGAAGAAATACGCAGTATTTT
d_call: NA; cdr3_length: 14; j_call: TRBJ1-5; v_call: TRBV5-6; clone_size: NA; cdr3_aa: CASSWAGTGNPQHF; cdr3_nt: TGTGCCAGCAGCTGGGCGGGAACAGGTAATCCCCAGCATTTT
d_call: NA; cdr3_length: 13; j_call: TRBJ1-6; v_call: TRBV28; clone_size: NA; cdr3_aa: CASLQGYNSPLHF; cdr3_nt: TGTGCCAGCCTACAGGGATATAATTCACCCCTCCACTTT
d_call: TRBD2; cdr3_length: 14; j_call: TRBJ2-7; v_call: TRBV27; clone_size: NA; cdr3_aa: CASSYLAGTYEQYF; cdr3_nt: TGTGCCAGCAGTTACTTAGCGGGAACGTACGAGCAGTACTTC
d_call: TRBD1; cdr3_length: 16; j_call: TRBJ2-7; v_call: TRBV5-1; clone_size: NA; cdr3_aa: CASSPYSDRGVDEQYF; cdr3_nt: TGCGCCAGCAGCCCCTATTCGGACAGGGGGGTAGACGAGCAGTACTTC
d_call: NA; cdr3_length: 14; j_call: TRBJ2-2; v_call: TRBV18; clone_size: NA; cdr3_aa: CASSPSGWAGELFF; cdr3_nt: TGTGCCAGCTCACCGTCAGGTTGGGCCGGGGAGCTGTTTTTT
d_call: NA; cdr3_length: 13; j_call: TRBJ1-2; v_call: TRBV6-5; clone_size: NA; cdr3_aa: CASGDQGSYGYTF; cdr3_nt: TGTGCCAGCGGGGATCAGGGGAGCTATGGCTACACCTTC
d_call: NA; cdr3_length: 12; j_call: TRBJ1-1; v_call: TRBV6-5; clone_size: NA; cdr3_aa: CASSSGQTEAFF; cdr3_nt: TGTGCCAGCAGTTCAGGACAGACGGAAGCTTTCTTT
d_call: TRBD1; cdr3_length: 14; j_call: TRBJ1-1; v_call: TRBV10-3; clone_size: few; cdr3_aa: CAISESLTGREAFF; cdr3_nt: TGTGCCATCAGTGAGTCGTTGACAGGGCGAGAAGCTTTCTTT
d_call: NA; cdr3_length: 16; j_call: TRBJ2-1; v_call: TRBV24-1; clone_size: once; cdr3_aa: CATSDSRGKVHNEQFF; cdr3_nt: TGTGCCACCAGTGATTCCAGAGGGAAAGTCCACAATGAGCAGTTCTTC
d_call: NA; cdr3_length: 16; j_call: TRBJ2-7; v_call: TRBV4-1; clone_size: NA; cdr3_aa: CASSQATGYSTYEQYF; cdr3_nt: TGCGCCAGCAGCCAAGCAACCGGTTACTCGACTTACGAGCAGTACTTC
d_call: NA; cdr3_length: 18; j_call: TRBJ2-1; v_call: TRBV2; clone_size: NA; cdr3_aa: CVSGRGGKHGVVYNEQFF; cdr3_nt: TGTGTCTCGGGAAGGGGCGGGAAACACGGGGTTGTCTACAATGAGCAGTTCTTC
d_call: NA; cdr3_length: 13; j_call: TRBJ1-1; v_call: TRBV29-1; clone_size: NA; cdr3_aa: CSVDREANTEAFF; cdr3_nt: TGCAGCGTTGACAGGGAGGCTAACACTGAAGCTTTCTTT
d_call: NA; cdr3_length: 14; j_call: TRBJ1-5; v_call: TRBV3-1/TRBV3-2; clone_size: NA; cdr3_aa: CASSHLGVNQPQHF; cdr3_nt: TGTGCCAGCAGCCATCTCGGAGTCAATCAGCCCCAGCATTTT
d_call: TRBD1; cdr3_length: 13; j_call: TRBJ2-7; v_call: TRBV27; clone_size: NA; cdr3_aa: CASSLRGGGRQYF; cdr3_nt: TGTGCCAGCAGTTTACGAGGGGGCGGTCGGCAGTACTTC
d_call: NA; cdr3_length: 13; j_call: TRBJ2-7; v_call: TRBV27; clone_size: NA; cdr3_aa: CASSFQGTYEQYF; cdr3_nt: TGTGCCAGCAGTTTTCAGGGGACCTACGAGCAGTACTTC
d_call: TRBD1; cdr3_length: 16; j_call: TRBJ2-3; v_call: TRBV5-1; clone_size: NA; cdr3_aa: CASSIDPGQGSDTQYF; cdr3_nt: TGCGCCAGCAGCATAGACCCGGGACAGGGATCAGATACGCAGTATTTT
d_call: NA; cdr3_length: 14; j_call: TRBJ1-5; v_call: TRBV18; clone_size: NA; cdr3_aa: CASSPTGPYQPQHF; cdr3_nt: TGTGCCAGCTCACCTACTGGGCCATATCAGCCCCAGCATTTT
d_call: TRBD2; cdr3_length: 18; j_call: TRBJ2-1; v_call: TRBV18; clone_size: NA; cdr3_aa: CASSPGTSGGSSYNEQFF; cdr3_nt: TGTGCCAGCTCACCAGGGACTAGCGGGGGCAGCTCCTACAATGAGCAGTTCTTC